This passage covers 23 T cell receptor beta chains from one sample sequenced in a study of blood T cell repertoires in COVID-19. Method: immunoSEQ multiplex PCR; TCRdb's copy keeps in-frame clones and lacks some. The table lists some 150,000 clones, around 90% of them singletons. The sample taken for sequencing was peripheral blood. The receptors derive from a woman aged 60 to 75 with active or convalescent COVID-19.

The chain combines TRBV11-2 with TRBJ2-1; D is perhaps TRBD1 (5 bases). The V end was cut by 2 bases, the J end by 13 bases, with 12 bases between. CDR3 length: 12 residues. Germline CDR1 is SGHAT and CDR2 is FQNNGV. CDR3 nucleotide sequence: TGTGCCAGCAGCTTACTGGACACCTCACAGTTCTTC. It is translated as CASSLLDTSQFF.

The chain employs TRBV6-5 and TRBJ1-1; 8 bases are shared with TRBD1. The CDR3 has 15 residues. Germline-derived CDR1 and CDR2 are MNHEY and SVGAGI. Trimming removed 6 bases from V and 3 bases from J; junction bases left unmatched: 9. The CDR3 nucleotides are TGTGCCAGCAGAATTCCAGGGGGCACGGACACTGAAGCTTTCTTT. Amino acids: CASRIPGGTDTEAFF.

The sample holds one count of this clone. The CDR3 here is CASNSQGAGGYTF. DNA of the CDR3: TGTGCCAGTAACTCCCAGGGGGCGGGAGGCTACACCTTC. V gene TRBV19 combines with J gene TRBJ1-2; 8 positions match TRBD1. Germline lookup yields CDR1 LNHDA and CDR2 SQIVND (reference sequence). The V segment lost 7 bases and the J segment 8 bases; nucleotides outside the gene matches: 9. The CDR3 has 13 amino acids. The entire variable domain, with the rest obtained from reference TRBV19 and TRBJ1-2, is as follows: DGGITQSPKYLFRKEGQNVTLSCEQNLNHDAMYWYRQDPGQGLRLIYYSQIVNDFQKGDIAEGYSVSREKKESFPLTVTSAQKNPTAFYLCASNSQGAGGYTFGSGTRLTVV.

The count of this clone is one. The rearrangement links TRBV5-5 to TRBJ2-5, with D unresolved. The CDR3 has 15 residues. CDR1 SGHKS and CDR2 YYEKEE come from the germline V gene (reference sequence). V was clipped by 3 bases and J by 1 base, with 13 bases between them. CDR3 DNA sequence: TGTGCCAGCAGCTCGCGGCCGGCCGCCCAAGAGACCCAGTACTTC. Encoded protein: CASSSRPAAQETQYF.

The chain is built from TRBV7-9 and TRBJ2-7; maybe TRBD1 (6 bases). Trimming stripped 6 bases from V and 3 bases from J, with 12 bases between. The CDR3 extends over 13 amino acids. The germline V gene encodes CDR1 SEHNR and CDR2 FQNEAQ (reference sequence). The CDR3 DNA is TGTGCCAGCAGACAGGGTCGCCTCTACGAGCAGTACTTC. This codes for CASRQGRLYEQYF.

J is TRBJ2-7 and V is TRBV5-6; possible D gene TRBD1, 5 bases. Germline CDR1 and CDR2: SGHDT and YYEEEE. The CDR3 is made up of 14 amino acids. V was cut by 1 base and J by 4 bases, with 12 bases left in between. CDR3 coding DNA: TGTGCCAGCAGCTTGAGGGGAAACACGTACGAGCAGTACTTC. Amino acid sequence: CASSLRGNTYEQYF. Full variable domain (rest looked up from reference TRBV5-6 and TRBJ2-7): DAGVTQSPTHLIKTRGQQVTLRCSPKSGHDTVSWYQQALGQGPQFIFQYYEEEERQRGNFPDRFSGHQFPNYSSELNVNALLLGDSALYLCASSLRGNTYEQYFGPGTRLTVT.

V is TRBV29-1 and J is TRBJ2-3; 7 bases are a match to TRBD1. Germline-derived CDR1 and CDR2 are SQVTM and ANQGSEA. The CDR3 is made up of 14 amino acids. V was pared by 3 bases and J by 4 bases, with 7 bases of the junction left unmatched. CDR3 sequence: CSVDVTGRADTQYF. CDR3 in DNA: TGCAGCGTTGACGTGACAGGGCGGGCAGATACGCAGTATTTT.

The J gene is TRBJ1-6, the V gene TRBV10-2; 11 bases are shared with TRBD1. Germline-derived CDR1 and CDR2 are WSHSY and SAAADI. Trimming removed 7 bases from V and 8 bases from J; junction bases left unmatched: 7. The CDR3 has 15 residues. CDR3 coding DNA: TGCGCCAGCAAAGGGACAGGGGGGGATGATTCACCCCTCCACTTT. Its translation is CASKGTGGDDSPLHF.

This chain joins TRBV3-1 (or the pseudogene TRBV3-2) and TRBJ1-2; D is perhaps TRBD1 (5 bases). The V and J ends lost 7 bases and 13 bases respectively, with 16 bases between them. The CDR3 contains 11 residues. Germline CDR1 is LGHDT and CDR2 is YNNKEL (reference sequence). CDR3 loop: CASTPNGAATF. CDR3 bases: TGTGCCAGCACCCCGAATGGGGCGGCCACCTTC.

This chain connects TRBV11-2 to TRBJ2-6; D unresolved. Trimming shortened V by 3 bases and J by 0 bases, and 6 bases separated the two germline ends. The length of the CDR3 is 15 residues. Germline loops: CDR1 SGHAT, CDR2 FQNNGV. CDR3 bases: TGTGCCAGCAGCTTCCCCCTCTCTGGGGCCAACGTCCTGACTTTC. Translation: CASSFPLSGANVLTF. Supplemented by reference TRBV11-2 and TRBJ2-6, the full variable domain reads EAGVAQSPRYKIIEKRQSVAFWCNPISGHATLYWYQQILGQGPKLLIQFQNNGVVDDSQLPKDRFSAERLKGVDSTLKIQPAKLEDSAVYLCASSFPLSGANVLTFGAGSRLTVL.

CDR3 sequence reads: CASSPSHNRDRAYQETQYF. Here the CDR3 DNA reads TGTGCCAGCAGCCCCAGCCATAACCGGGACAGGGCCTACCAAGAGACCCAGTACTTC. This chain joins TRBV7-2 and TRBJ2-5; TRBD1 aligns across 9 bases. With 5 bases clipped from V and 0 bases from J, the junction kept 16 bases outside the gene matches. Germline values: CDR1 SGHTA, CDR2 FQGNSA. This CDR3 spans 19 amino acids.

J is TRBJ2-7 and V is TRBV6-1; 7 bases fit TRBD1. V lost 0 bases to trimming and J lost 0 bases; unmatched junction nucleotides: 5. The CDR3 sequence is 16 residues long. Germline CDR1 and CDR2: MNHNS and SASEGT. The CDR3 bases are TGTGCCAGCAGTGAAGCGCTTGCAGGGGGCTCCTACGAGCAGTACTTC. This sequence encodes CASSEALAGGSYEQYF.

The chain combines TRBV4-1 with TRBJ2-7, with 8 bases that match TRBD1. In germline, CDR1 is MGHRA, CDR2 YSYEKL. Germline trimming cut 4 bases from V and 5 bases from J; bases unmatched to any gene: 13. This CDR3 is built from 16 residues. CDR3 in amino acids: CASSPSPLGQGHEQYF. The DNA of the CDR3 is TGCGCCAGCAGCCCGTCCCCCTTAGGACAGGGCCACGAGCAGTACTTC.

The chain links TRBV27 to TRBJ1-5, with 7 positions matching TRBD1. The CDR3 is made up of 15 amino acids. Germline-derived CDR1 and CDR2 are MNHEY and SMNVEV (reference sequence). Trimming removed 4 bases from V and 7 bases from J; junction bases left unmatched: 10. The CDR3 spells CASSSTGDLGQPQHF. In DNA form, the CDR3 reads TGTGCCAGCAGTTCTACAGGGGATCTGGGGCAGCCCCAGCATTTT.

This chain links TRBV20-1 with TRBJ1-2, with D hard to call. Deletions cut 3 bases from V and 8 bases from J, with 7 bases between. The CDR3 loop spans 10 amino acids. Germline loops: CDR1 DFQATT, CDR2 SNEGSKA (reference sequence). CDR3 loop: CSASYGGYTF. CDR3 DNA: TGCAGTGCTAGTTATGGCGGCTACACCTTC.

This chain uses TRBV5-1 with TRBJ1-3; the match to TRBD1 covers 10 bases. Germline V gives CDR1 SGHRS, CDR2 YFSETQ. J gave up 0 bases and V 4 bases, and 4 bases lay outside the gene matches. The CDR3 spans 16 residues. As DNA, the CDR3 is TGCGCCAGCAGCCGGGACAGGGGTTTCTCTGGAAACACCATATATTTT. The encoded protein is CASSRDRGFSGNTIYF.

Points on this clone: At one of its ends the junction is not consistent with the germline gene, which may arise from a read error. The rearrangement links TRBV30 to TRBJ1-6, with unresolved D. Germline V gene data show CDR1 as GTSNPN and CDR2 as SVGIG (reference sequence). CDR3 length: 13 amino acids. The CDR3 DNA sequence: TGTGTCTGGAGTGTCACGGGAAATTCACCCCTCCACTTT. Its protein product is CVWSVTGNSPLHF. The full variable domain, rest sourced from reference TRBV30 and TRBJ1-6, is SQTIHQWPATLVQPVGSPLSLECTVEGTSNPNLYWYRQAAGRGLQLLFYSVGIGQISSEVPQNLSASRPQDRQFILSSKKLLLSDSGFYLCVWSVTGNSPLHFGNGTRLTVT.

V and J are TRBV6-6 and TRBJ1-4, with no clear D. The V end was cut by 7 bases, the J end by 7 bases, with 16 bases between. CDR1 and CDR2 (germline): MNHNY, SVGAGI (reference sequence). The CDR3 totals 14 residues. Written as DNA, the CDR3 is TGTGCCAGCACCGTTCGGAGGGATGGTGAAAAACTGTTTTTT. It encodes CASTVRRDGEKLFF.

The chain combines TRBV6-4 with TRBJ1-1; 10 positions match TRBD1. This CDR3 has 13 amino acids. The germline CDR1 and CDR2 sequences are MRHNA and SNTAGT. V shed 6 bases and J 3 bases; nucleotides not matched to a gene: 1. The CDR3 DNA is TGTGCCAGCAGAGGACAGGGGGACACTGAAGCTTTCTTT. This sequence encodes CASRGQGDTEAFF.

The J gene is TRBJ2-7, the V gene TRBV7-2; D remains ambiguous. This CDR3 spans 15 amino acids. V lost 0 bases and J lost 2, with 11 bases in between. CDR1 and CDR2 (germline): SGHTA, FQGNSA. CDR3 in amino acids: CASSLAPLRAYEQYF. The DNA of the CDR3 is TGTGCCAGCAGCTTAGCCCCCCTAAGAGCCTACGAGCAGTACTTC.

This clone was recorded a few times. The V and J genes are TRBV4-1 and TRBJ2-7; 7 nucleotides align to TRBD2. With 3 bases clipped from V and 3 bases from J, the junction kept 5 bases outside the gene matches. The CDR3 has 14 residues. Per the germline V gene, CDR1 is MGHRA and CDR2 is YSYEKL. The CDR3 coding sequence is TGCGCCAGCAGCCAGGAGCGGGGCGGCTACGAGCAGTACTTC. This encodes CASSQERGGYEQYF.

J is TRBJ1-2 and V is TRBV7-2; no definite D call. CDR3 length equals 14 residues. Trimming stripped 5 bases from V and 4 bases from J, with 14 bases between. The germline CDR1 and CDR2 sequences are SGHTA and FQGNSA. CDR3 sequence reads: CASSINQAGYGYTF. In DNA form, the CDR3 reads TGTGCCAGCAGCATCAACCAGGCGGGCTATGGCTACACCTTC. The whole variable domain, remainder taken from reference TRBV7-2 and TRBJ1-2, is GAGVSQSPSNKVTEKGKDVELRCDPISGHTALYWYRQSLGQGLEFLIYFQGNSAPDKSGLPSDRFSAERTGGSVSTLTIQRTQQEDSAVYLCASSINQAGYGYTFGSGTRLTVV.

V usage is TRBV6-5 and J usage is TRBJ1-4; TRBD1 matches 8 bases. J gave up 5 bases and V 2 bases, and 1 base lay outside the gene matches. The CDR3 extends over 14 amino acids. From germline, CDR1 is MNHEY and CDR2 SVGAGI. In DNA form, the CDR3 reads TGTGCCAGCAGTTACGGACAGGGAAATGAAAAACTGTTTTTT. It translates to CASSYGQGNEKLFF.